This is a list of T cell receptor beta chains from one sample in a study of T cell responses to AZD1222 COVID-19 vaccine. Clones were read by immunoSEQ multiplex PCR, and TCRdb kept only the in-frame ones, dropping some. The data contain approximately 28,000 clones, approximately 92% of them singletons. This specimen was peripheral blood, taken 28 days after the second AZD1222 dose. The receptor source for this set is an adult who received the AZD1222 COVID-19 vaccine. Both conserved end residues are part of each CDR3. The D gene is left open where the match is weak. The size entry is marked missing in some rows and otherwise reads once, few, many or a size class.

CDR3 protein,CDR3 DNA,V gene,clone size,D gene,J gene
CASTKGGTLSTGPHF,TGTGCCAGCACCAAAGGGGGGACCCTCTCTACGGGGCCTCATTTT,TRBV28,-,-,TRBJ1-3
CASSIQGNSPLHF,TGCGCCAGCAGCATACAGGGGAATTCACCCCTCCACTTT,TRBV5-1,-,TRBD1,TRBJ1-6
CASTSPGTGGYEQYF,TGTGCCAGCACCTCACCAGGGACAGGGGGCTACGAGCAGTACTTC,TRBV6-5,-,TRBD1,TRBJ2-7
CASSPREVAGGSQYF,TGTGCCAGCAGCCCGCGAGAGGTAGCGGGAGGGTCCCAGTACTTC,TRBV9,-,TRBD2,TRBJ2-5
CASSPVESSYNEQFF,TGTGCCAGTAGTCCTGTAGAGAGCTCCTACAATGAGCAGTTCTTC,TRBV19,-,-,TRBJ2-1
CASSLIPNTGELFF,TGTGCCAGCAGCTTAATCCCGAACACCGGGGAGCTGTTTTTT,TRBV7-2,-,-,TRBJ2-2
CASSPLSEPNEKLFF,TGTGCCAGCAGCCCCCTTTCCGAACCGAATGAAAAACTGTTTTTT,TRBV7-2,-,-,TRBJ1-4
CASSSQDIYTGELFF,TGTGCCAGTAGTTCTCAGGACATCTACACCGGGGAGCTGTTTTTT,TRBV19,-,-,TRBJ2-2
CASTVSGSGNTIYF,TGTGCCAGCACCGTGAGTGGATCAGGAAACACCATATATTTT,TRBV3-1/TRBV3-2,-,-,TRBJ1-3
CASSDQGSSYEQYF,TGTGCCAGCAGTGACCAGGGCTCATCCTACGAGCAGTACTTC,TRBV6-1,-,-,TRBJ2-7
CASSVVGWNADGELFF,TGTGCCAGCAGCGTAGTGGGTTGGAACGCCGACGGGGAGCTGTTTTTT,TRBV9,-,-,TRBJ2-2
CSGDLQGGTDTQYF,TGCAGCGGTGACCTACAGGGTGGCACAGATACGCAGTATTTT,TRBV29-1,-,-,TRBJ2-3
CASSLGLNTEAFF,TGTGCCAGCAGCTTAGGGTTAAACACTGAAGCTTTCTTT,TRBV11-1,-,-,TRBJ1-1
CSVVQGARTEAFF,TGCAGCGTGGTACAGGGGGCACGGACTGAAGCTTTCTTT,TRBV29-1,-,TRBD1,TRBJ1-1
CASSRDRNYNEQFF,TGTGCCAGCAGCCGGGACAGAAACTACAATGAGCAGTTCTTC,TRBV28,-,TRBD1,TRBJ2-1
CASSLSGGQFPTGEQYF,TGTGCCAGCAGCCTTAGCGGGGGACAGTTCCCGACTGGGGAGCAGTACTTC,TRBV27,-,TRBD2,TRBJ2-7
CASSPGGPPNEKLFF,TGTGCCAGCAGTCCCGGCGGCCCTCCTAATGAAAAACTGTTTTTT,TRBV28,-,-,TRBJ1-4
CASSRGNYGYTF,TGTGCCAGTTCAAGGGGTAACTATGGCTACACCTTC,TRBV28,-,-,TRBJ1-2
CASSPGQGEDGYTF,TGTGCCAGCAGTCCCGGACAGGGTGAAGATGGCTACACCTTC,TRBV6-6,-,TRBD1,TRBJ1-2
CARLAGTVSYEQYF,TGTGCCAGGCTAGCGGGGACAGTCTCCTACGAGCAGTACTTC,TRBV19,-,TRBD2,TRBJ2-7
CATSARQDSYEQYF,TGTGCCACCAGTGCCCGGCAGGACTCCTACGAGCAGTACTTC,TRBV24-1,-,-,TRBJ2-7
CASSLETRTLNTGELFF,TGCGCCAGCAGCTTGGAGACAAGGACCCTGAACACCGGGGAGCTGTTTTTT,TRBV5-1,-,-,TRBJ2-2
CASSLGQNSLYGYTF,TGTGCCAGCAGTTTGGGGCAGAACAGTCTCTATGGCTACACCTTC,TRBV28,-,-,TRBJ1-2
CASGRNLAGGYNEQFF,TGTGCCAGCGGGAGAAACCTAGCGGGAGGCTACAATGAGCAGTTCTTC,TRBV28,-,TRBD2,TRBJ2-1
CASSTDRFYGYTF,TGTGCCAGCAGCACGGACCGATTCTATGGCTACACCTTC,TRBV5-4,once,-,TRBJ1-2
CASSLVNREHTDTQYF,TGTGCCAGCAGCTTAGTAAACCGAGAACACACAGATACGCAGTATTTT,TRBV7-8,-,-,TRBJ2-3
CATSDFVGRQAFF,TGTGCCACCAGTGATTTTGTGGGGAGGCAAGCTTTCTTT,TRBV24-1,once,-,TRBJ1-1
CASSPEVAGEQYF,TGTGCCAGCTCACCAGAGGTAGCAGGCGAGCAGTACTTC,TRBV18,-,-,TRBJ2-7
CASRSGLNPGELFF,TGTGCCAGCAGATCGGGCCTAAATCCCGGGGAGCTGTTTTTT,TRBV9,-,-,TRBJ2-2
CASSYSYTGATYEQYF,TGTGCCAGCAGTTACTCGTACACGGGGGCCACCTACGAGCAGTACTTC,TRBV6-2/TRBV6-3,-,-,TRBJ2-7
CASSLSEGEQFF,TGTGCCAGCAGTTTAAGCGAAGGTGAGCAGTTCTTC,TRBV12-3/TRBV12-4,-,-,TRBJ2-1
CASSPTSEADTQYF,TGTGCCAGCAGTCCCACTAGCGAGGCGGATACGCAGTATTTT,TRBV6-6,-,TRBD2,TRBJ2-3
CASSLEGGRPNTEAFF,TGTGCCAGCAGCTTAGAGGGTGGCAGGCCAAACACTGAAGCTTTCTTT,TRBV11-2,-,-,TRBJ1-1
CATSDPGASGMNTGELFF,TGTGCCACCAGTGATCCTGGGGCTAGCGGTATGAACACCGGGGAGCTGTTTTTT,TRBV24-1,-,TRBD2,TRBJ2-2
CASLLGLGDSYNEQFF,TGTGCCAGCCTTTTGGGCCTGGGGGACTCCTACAATGAGCAGTTCTTC,TRBV7-9,few,-,TRBJ2-1
CASSPKEGSEEKLFF,TGTGCCAGCTCACCAAAGGAGGGTTCGGAGGAAAAACTGTTTTTT,TRBV18,-,-,TRBJ1-4
CASSVVATGNTDTQYF,TGTGCCAGCAGCGTAGTAGCGACTGGGAACACAGATACGCAGTATTTT,TRBV9,-,-,TRBJ2-3
CASRPGTSGSTTPGELFF,TGTGCCAGCAGACCCGGGACTAGCGGGAGCACGACGCCCGGGGAGCTGTTTTTT,TRBV5-4,-,TRBD2,TRBJ2-2
CASSKVTSGRPYEQYF,TGTGCCAGCAGCAAAGTCACTAGCGGGAGGCCCTACGAGCAGTACTTC,TRBV21-1,-,-,TRBJ2-7
CASGPGGMGIDGYTF,TGTGCCAGTGGGCCAGGGGGCATGGGTATAGATGGCTACACCTTC,TRBV7-9,-,TRBD1,TRBJ1-2
CASSSERGAHGYTF,TGTGCCAGCAGCTCCGAGCGGGGGGCGCATGGCTACACCTTC,TRBV7-2,-,-,TRBJ1-2
CASSERSGDTGELFF,TGTGCCAGCAGTGAGAGGTCGGGGGACACCGGGGAGCTGTTTTTT,TRBV6-4,large,-,TRBJ2-2
CASSPEGGGGSSGNTIYF,TGTGCCAGCAGCCCGGAGGGTGGGGGAGGCAGCTCTGGAAACACCATATATTTT,TRBV9,-,-,TRBJ1-3
CAISESGPGGAGGYTF,TGTGCCATCAGTGAGTCGGGCCCAGGGGGCGCAGGTGGCTACACCTTC,TRBV10-3,-,TRBD1,TRBJ1-2
CASSTGHLSYEQYF,TGTGCCAGCAGCACCGGACATCTCTCCTACGAGCAGTACTTC,TRBV7-8,-,-,TRBJ2-7
CATSRDLGGKSPLHF,TGTGCCACCAGCAGAGATCTCGGGGGAAAGTCACCCCTCCACTTT,TRBV15,-,-,TRBJ1-6
CASSLGQVMSTEAFF,TGCGCCAGCAGCTTAGGACAGGTGATGTCTACTGAAGCTTTCTTT,TRBV5-1,-,TRBD1,TRBJ1-1
CSVVDNDGYTF,TGCAGCGTTGTCGACAATGATGGCTACACCTTC,TRBV29-1,once,-,TRBJ1-2
CASSPKQGAGNYGYTF,TGTGCCAGCAGTCCAAAACAGGGGGCGGGGAACTATGGCTACACCTTC,TRBV28,-,TRBD1,TRBJ1-2
CASSLGKAPGVTGELFF,TGTGCCAGCAGCTTGGGGAAGGCGCCGGGAGTCACCGGGGAGCTGTTTTTT,TRBV5-8,-,-,TRBJ2-2
CASSYSSGTGELFF,TGTGCCAGCAGCTACTCTTCAGGGACCGGGGAGCTGTTTTTT,TRBV7-2,-,-,TRBJ2-2
CASSNPRDRDYGYTF,TGTGCCAGTAGTAACCCCCGGGACAGGGACTATGGCTACACCTTC,TRBV19,-,TRBD1,TRBJ1-2
CASSLTGSSSYNEQFF,TGTGCCAGCAGCTTGACCGGCAGTAGCTCCTACAATGAGCAGTTCTTC,TRBV5-5,few,-,TRBJ2-1
CATSRDLSGGQEKLFF,TGTGCCACCAGCAGAGATCTATCGGGGGGCCAGGAAAAACTGTTTTTT,TRBV15,once,-,TRBJ1-4
CASSQAGGSGEDTQYF,TGCGCCAGCAGCCAAGCAGGCGGGAGCGGGGAAGATACGCAGTATTTT,TRBV4-1,-,TRBD2,TRBJ2-3
CAASRGWNTEAFF,TGTGCCGCGAGCAGGGGTTGGAACACTGAAGCTTTCTTT,TRBV11-3,-,-,TRBJ1-1
CASSQARGHRGTEAFF,TGTGCCAGCAGCCAGGCACGTGGACACAGGGGTACTGAAGCTTTCTTT,TRBV11-2,once,TRBD1,TRBJ1-1